This T cell receptor beta chain derives from a study of cytomegalovirus exposure and HLA in healthy donors (dated by TCRdb to about 2017). About the full investigation: An earlier analysis of roughly 500 of the donors reported 250 to 300 Gb of sequence data and around 110 million unique TCR beta sequences obtained from roughly 180 million T cells. The study profiled the T cell repertoires of 500 to 800 subjects by immunosequencing and related them to cytomegalovirus serostatus. In a later genetic analysis, genome-wide SNP genotypes for about three fifths of the roughly 670 donors were used, and that subset was treated as a discovery cohort. On average, around 240,000 unique TCR beta nucleotide sequences were sequenced per donor among fewer than 500 genotyped donors of the cohort, with roughly 18% of those sequences being non-productive. Of the approximately 400 genotyped donors, about 80% fell in the genetic ancestry cluster associated with self-reported Caucasian donors. The number of typed donors differed by locus: about 620-630 for A, B, C, DRB1 and DQB1; approximately 530 for DQA1; about 600 for DPA1; and roughly 470 for DPB1. A later analysis re-examined previously published TCR beta repertoires from several hundred donors and added high-resolution HLA genotyping to investigate patterns of TCR occurrence. About five DR-DQ haplotypes were treated as single units for association and clustering because of strong linkage in the cohort. Every repertoire in the discovery cohort had been generated on one and the same sequencing platform. Alongside the repertoire data, information on donor age, sex, ethnicity and CMV serostatus was compiled. An earlier analysis of 587 of the donors used high-throughput TCR beta sequencing to judge whether each TCR beta V gene segment behaved as functional or pseudogenic. Rather than drawing on any new phenotypic data, the later analysis identified candidate immune exposures from TCR beta sequences and the way those sequences occurred across donors. The study combined high-throughput TCR immunosequencing, statistical association of individual TCRs with disease status, and machine learning to predict cytomegalovirus infection status. Along with the roughly 610-subject first cohort, a separate validation cohort of roughly 110 different subjects was used. About 300 gigabases of sequencing data and around 90 million unique TCR sequences made up an early release that covered fewer than 650 HLA-typed donors. The study aimed to test whether signatures of past pathogen exposure could be identified by cataloging public T cell receptors. Both class I and class II loci were covered by HLA typing, at four-digit resolution. On the study overall, not on this receptor specifically: Some IMGT-functional V segments, including TRBV6-2 and TRBV6-3, could not be distinguished by the 87-base-pair reads and were therefore excluded. According to a later analysis, TCR association rates differed among HLA loci, with DRB1 alleles showing the most associated TCRs and HLA-C alleles showing the fewest. In the study, approximately 160 TCR beta chains were listed as associated with cytomegalovirus. According to a later analysis, parvovirus B19, influenza, CMV and Epstein-Barr virus appeared linked to several top co-occurrence clusters. A further reported finding was that TCR beta sequences accurately predicted the HLA-A and HLA-B alleles for most subjects in the first cohort. According to a later genetic analysis, donors in an Asian-associated ancestry cluster had fewer N-insertions in productive TCRs than the approximately 610-donor mean. Compared with equally common non-associated chains, HLA-associated TCR beta chains in a later analysis were more clonally expanded and had lower generation probabilities. In an earlier analysis of over 550 of the donors, most TCR beta V segments were observed in productive rearrangements about 87% or about 30% of the time, broadly matching IMGT annotations. A group of highly shared sequence variants was considered likely to be a technical artifact of the sequencing pipeline. The authors suggested that the approach could potentially be extended to other disease states and immunological phenotypes. Across donors, most TCR sequences were observed very rarely, whereas some public TCRs were present in many individuals. A later analysis found that most CMV-associated TCR beta chains appeared HLA-restricted, with HLA associations seemingly driven largely by CMV exposure. The presence/absence analyses assumed that sequencing depth was roughly uniform across donors, and that assumption may not be true. Linkage disequilibrium might explain the correlated functional status among segregating V segments, but an unknown experimental factor could not be excluded. A few of the identified cytomegalovirus-associated TCR beta chains were confirmed in vitro to be specific for cytomegalovirus antigens. Some 16 rarely observed V segments, including chromosome 9 orphons, were excluded from the earlier analysis of just under 600 of the donors because counts were too low. Immune exposure information for the cohort was limited to CMV serostatus. The cohort was sequenced for TCR beta chains only, and without alpha or paired-chain data the features that could be detected were limited. Cytomegalovirus status was reported to be diagnosed by the classifier with high specificity and sensitivity in both the original and validation cohorts. Because HLA typing was missing for some donors at each locus, association tests included only the typed subset. A later analysis associated 15,000 to 20,000 TCR beta sequences with specific HLA alleles at a false discovery rate of 0.05. An association between a missense DCLRE1C variant and V-gene and J-gene trimming of TCR beta chains was found in a later genetic analysis and replicated in an independent cohort. Assigning TCR associations to individual alleles was difficult when HLA alleles, especially DR and DQ, strongly co-occurred.

The cohort was made up of 666 healthy bone marrow donors. At the time of sampling, all cohort members were nominally healthy, though unrecorded immune exposures were likely present. The donor tested CMV seronegative and was one of the 352 seronegative cohort members. A peripheral blood sample was provided by each donor, and peripheral blood mononuclear cells were used for TCR beta sequencing. The Qiagen DNeasy Blood Extraction Kit was used to extract genomic DNA from the blood cell samples. Receptors were amplified or captured by the immunoSEQ multiplex PCR assay. For the multiplex PCR, a mixture combining 60 forward primers for TCR Vbeta segments and 13 reverse primers for TCR Jbeta segments was used. Amplification of the CDR3 region of rearranged TCR beta genes was performed with a multiplex PCR assay on genomic DNA. The amplified TCR beta libraries were sequenced on the Illumina HiSeq System as 87-base-pair reads. As for the authors' bioinformatics: Across the 500 to 750 repertoires, a later analysis counted tens of millions of unique TCR beta chains, around 11 million of which were shared by at least two donors. Raw reads were error-corrected and collapsed into unique sequences with a nearest-neighbor algorithm that merged closely related sequences to remove PCR and sequencing errors. CDR3 sequences were aligned to IMGT reference sequences to assign V, D and J gene segments. For a sequence to be retained, at least a six-nucleotide match to both a V gene segment and a J gene segment was required. Rearrangements were classified as productive when the CDR3 lacked stop codons and remained in frame with V and J, and all other rearrangements were classified as non-productive. CDR3 was defined by IMGT convention, running from the second conserved V-encoded cysteine to the conserved J-encoded phenylalanine. The earlier analysis of some 580 of the donors excluded any sequence lacking an unambiguous match to a single V gene segment. An earlier analysis of 587 of the donors called V segments functional above 56.7% productive rearrangements and segregating when the between-donor standard deviation exceeded 5%. To diagnose cytomegalovirus status from the catalog of TCR beta chain sequences, a statistical classification framework was built. In a later analysis, V and J genes were assigned by comparing TCR nucleotide sequences against IMGT/GENE-DB human TR gene sequences. Using the TCRdist pipeline, a later analysis assigned CDR3 sequences along with most-parsimonious VDJ recombination scenarios. In a later analysis, each TCR beta chain was defined by its CDR3 amino acid sequence together with its V-gene family, and reads lacking a unique V-gene family were excluded. As a way to deal with suspected cross-contamination and a sequencing artifact, a later analysis dropped 640 or so nucleotide sequences that were highly shared and had low generation probability. In a later analysis, a clonal expansion index for each public chain was calculated from normalized within-repertoire ranks of inferred template counts. Generation probabilities in a later analysis came from a VDJ recombination model fitted to out-of-frame rearrangements, and those results were checked against IGoR. Hypergeometric tests were used in a later analysis to score TCR-TCR, TCR-HLA and TCR-CMV co-occurrence, with a repertoire-size bias correction applied to the TCR pairs. False discovery rates were estimated in a later analysis by permuting HLA or CMV assignments 20 times. A later analysis grouped co-occurring TCRs with DBSCAN, adding TCRdist sequence similarity when clustering within HLA-allele-positive subsets. Co-occurrence clustering excluded repertoires with fewer than 30,000 or more than 120,000 public chains, plus five with anomalous nucleotide sharing. TCRdb carries this immuneACCESS record with in-frame sequences only. Its versions omit some clonotypes, under half of them owing to an unresolved V gene in the studies checked, with the rest unexplained. Clone size and the V and J calls come from that table; the DNA yielded D and trimming. This sample holds some 150,000 clones; about four fifths were observed only once. The top ten constitute about 2% of the sample.

The CDR3 has 16 amino acids, counting the end cysteine and phenylalanine. This entry keeps only the CDR3 DNA: 48 bases, framed from base 1. The germline ends are 14 bases apart after V is trimmed by 4 bases and J by 2 bases. Sequences MNHEY (CDR1) and SMNVEV (CDR2) are obtained from the germline V gene (reference sequence). Details on this clone: Its antigen specificity is not known. No qualities accompany the bases; no much larger clone lies one base away.

The receptor comes from a woman aged 50 to 65 in good health and CMV-seronegative. The specimen was PBMCs. The chain joins TRBV27 to TRBJ2-2; no D gene call is confident. The nucleotides are TGTGCCAGCAGTTCCTCAGGCCAAATCAACACCGGGGAGCTGTTTTTT. It translates to CASSSSGQINTGELFF.